This TCR beta chain was captured by sequencing in a study of shared clonotypes between healthy human individuals. Study as a whole: A couple of women and a few men aged 18 to 49 served as donors.

CD45RO-negative, CCR7-selected cells formed the naive CD8 fraction, which excluded terminally differentiated effector memory CD45RA+ cells. Caucasian adults living in Nashville, Tennessee, provided all samples. Each cell subset's genomic DNA was divided evenly among several immunoSEQ plates. Only in-frame clones appear in the TCRdb table, and some are missing; sequencing was by immunoSEQ multiplex PCR. The table records about 2 million clones, approximately 95% of them present only once. Of note for this clone: Other DNA sequences in this specimen translate into the identical CDR3.

Deletions cut 1 base from V and 0 bases from J, with 7 bases between. CDR1 is LNHDA, CDR2 SQIVND, per germline (reference sequence). CDR3 size: 15 residues. The V gene is TRBV19, the J gene TRBJ1-5; D is undetermined. Sequences were obtained from naive CD8+ T cells sorted from blood. The sequence came from a man aged 18 to 29 in good health. The CDR3 loop reads CASSIVPYSNQPQHF. The DNA for the CDR3 is TGTGCCAGTAGTATAGTGCCGTATAGCAATCAGCCCCAGCATTTT.